The entry below gives a single TCR beta chain sequence along with its context. This clone's antigen is unknown. Possible read error: a much larger clone is one base away. The sample belongs to a study of glioma-infiltrating T cells (dated by TCRdb to between 2015 and 2016). Describing the broader study: TCR alpha- and beta-chain repertoires were sequenced from glioma tissue, non-neoplastic brain tissue and matched peripheral blood mononuclear cells. To gauge divergence between tissue and blood T-cell populations, every tissue-infiltrating repertoire was compared against the peripheral blood repertoire from the same patient. The paired cohort comprised three low-grade glioma patients, about eight primary glioblastoma patients and three non-glioma patients contributing non-neoplastic brain tissue. On the study overall, not on this receptor specifically: Small numbers underpinned the group comparisons: 7 to 9 glioblastoma patients, three low-grade glioma patients and three non-neoplastic patients. Only a very small number of CDR3 sequences turned up in both tissue and blood, a result put down to high CDR3 diversity combined with limited sampling. VJ-independent divergence between tissue and blood was below expectation in non-neoplastic patients but above expectation in all gliomas, especially low-grade gliomas.

TCR alpha and beta CDR3 regions were amplified with the iRepertoire nested amplicon-rescue multiplex PCR (arm-PCR) platform from RNA. The input for one-step reverse transcription and amplification was roughly 85-400 ng of either tissue mRNA or PBMC total RNA. Following bead purification, Illumina adapters were added by a secondary multiplex PCR, and libraries between 200 and 400 bp were gel-purified. Demultiplexing relied on internal 6-nucleotide barcodes carried by the libraries. Sequencing of libraries was performed on an Illumina MiSeq with 2x220 or 2x250 nucleotide paired-end reads. Regarding the original processing steps: Paired reads were merged using FLASH 1.2.11 and aligned with BWA-MEM to the GRCh37 human genome, and TRA and TRB reads were then extracted. V and J assignment used an IMGT-derived reference of cassette sequences and CDR3 motifs that included pseudogenes. Reads were translated in three frames, and productive CDR3s were defined as those with a C...FGXG motif and no stop codons. A clonotype was defined as a unique combination of a V-J cassette pair and a CDR3 amino acid sequence. Hamming distance filtering was applied to reads, with thresholds set by the sequence error rate of each sample in mapped regions. The public reads were reanalyzed by TCRdb: fastp trimming at Q25, MiXCR alignment, in-frame beta chains only. Each CDR3 protein gets just one entry, which takes the most common genes and DNA from the rows behind it. The V and J calls and clone size come from TCRdb's table, not from the authors' own analysis. Counted in this sample were under 150,000 distinct CDR3 sequences; under 30% of them appeared once. The ten largest clones add up to approximately 26% of the sample.

V drops 1 base and J drops 6 bases, leaving 18 bases in between. The germline V gene (reference sequence) yields DFQATT for CDR1 and SNEGSKA for CDR2. The CDR3 sequence holds 15 residues, the cysteine and phenylalanine included. Here the CDR3 DNA is all that survives: 45 bases in frame from base 1. The source is a human donor with low-grade glioma or glioblastoma, undergoing nonglioma brain surgery, or in good health (not recorded which). The chain is assembled from TRBV20-1 and TRBJ1-1; the D gene is perhaps TRBD1, on 5 matching bases. Sequencing was done on a sample of glioma tissue, nonneoplastic brain tissue, or PBMCs (not recorded which). The nucleotide sequence reads as follows: TGCAGTGCTAGAGCCCGGGGGGGGTTTAACGCTGAAGCTTTCTTT. Its product reads: CSARARGGFNAEAFF.